The following is a TCR beta chain sequence with its context. Time point: peripheral blood 6 weeks after treatment start. There were between 1 and 8 samples from each patient, taken pretreatment and on-treatment. This sample was taken from a study of PD-L1 blockade in urothelial cancer. Overall study context: Male sex and bladder-origin urothelial cancer characterized about nine tenths of the roughly 29 patients.

This CDR3 contains 12 residues. Trimming took off 3 bases at V and 7 bases at J, with 7 bases between the two ends. CDR1 is GTSNPN and CDR2 is SVGIG in the germline V gene (reference sequence). The method was immunoSEQ multiplex PCR; TCRdb's version includes in-frame clones alone and lacks a portion of them. The table records roughly 50,000 clones, approximately 81% of them present only once. The receptor was isolated from a man in his 70s with urothelial cancer. Source: PBMCs, taken around atezolizumab (anti-PD-L1) treatment. This chain links TRBV30 with TRBJ1-6, with D perhaps TRBD1 (5 bases). CDR3 in DNA: TGTGCCTGGAGCAGGGCGAATTCACCCCTCCACTTT. Encoded protein: CAWSRANSPLHF.